This entry lists 30 T cell receptor beta chains sequenced from one sample in a study of cytomegalovirus exposure and HLA in healthy donors. PCR used 60 Vbeta primers and 13 Jbeta primers. Generated by immunoSEQ multiplex PCR, the TCRdb table keeps only in-frame clones and is missing some. Of about 240,000 clones listed, about 81% were seen once; the top ten hold around 8.6%. The sample taken for sequencing was PBMCs. These receptors all stem from a woman in her sixties in good health and CMV-seropositive.

J is TRBJ1-1 and V is TRBV6-1; D may be TRBD1 (5 bases). Trimming left V 5 bases short and J 7 bases short, with 14 bases between. CDR3 length equals 13 residues. Per the germline V gene, CDR1 is MNHNS and CDR2 is SASEGT. In nucleotides, the CDR3 is TGTGCCAGCAGTTTCCCGGGGGGATTTGAAGCTTTCTTT. Encoded protein: CASSFPGGFEAFF.

V and J are TRBV4-1 and TRBJ2-1, with 11 bases lining up with TRBD2. CDR1 MGHRA and CDR2 YSYEKL come from the germline V gene. V was pared by 5 bases and J by 6 bases, with 6 bases of the junction left unmatched. The CDR3 has 15 residues. The DNA of the CDR3 is TGCGCCAGCAGCACCTTAGCGGGAGGGGTCAATGAGCAGTTCTTC. This encodes CASSTLAGGVNEQFF.

As DNA, the CDR3 is TGTGCCAGCAGTACCCAACAGGGGGCCTACGAGCAGTACTTC. Its protein is CASSTQQGAYEQYF. This chain uses TRBV28 with TRBJ2-7; 8 bases are a match to TRBD1. Germline V gene data show CDR1 as MDHEN and CDR2 as SYDVKM. CDR3 size: 14 residues. The V gene end was trimmed by 5 bases and the J gene end by 2 bases; junction bases not matched to a gene: 5.

V is TRBV27 and J is TRBJ2-7, with 8 bases matching TRBD1. Germline values: CDR1 MNHEY, CDR2 SMNVEV (reference sequence). The V gene end was trimmed by 1 base and the J gene end by 3 bases; junction bases not matched to a gene: 11. CDR3 size: 17 residues. In DNA, the CDR3 is TGTGCCAGCAGTTTATTACCGTGGGGGACAGGAGGCTACGAGCAGTACTTC. Its protein is CASSLLPWGTGGYEQYF.

Concerning this clone: The sample carries other DNA sequences with the same CDR3. The genes are TRBV10-3 and TRBJ1-2; TRBD1 agrees at 8 bases. Trimming took 6 bases from V and 8 from J; bases not matched to a gene: 5. The CDR3 sequence is 12 residues long. The germline V gene has CDR1 ENHRY and CDR2 SYGVKD. CDR3 sequence: CAISRTGLGYTF. The CDR3, as DNA: TGTGCCATCAGCCGGACAGGGCTCGGCTACACCTTC.

The genes are TRBV9 and TRBJ2-7, with 12 bases fitting TRBD2. Germline V gives CDR1 SGDLS, CDR2 YYNGEE. V shed 4 bases and J 5 bases; nucleotides not matched to a gene: 4. The CDR3 length is 14 residues. The CDR3 coding sequence is TGTGCCAGCAGCCCCCGACTAGCGGGAGACGAGCAGTACTTC. This sequence encodes CASSPRLAGDEQYF.

This chain connects TRBV25-1 to TRBJ1-2; perhaps TRBD1 as D (5 bases). This CDR3 spans 13 amino acids. With 7 bases removed from V and 4 bases from J, the gap between germline ends came to 13 bases. Germline assignment: CDR1 MGHDK and CDR2 SYGVNS. This CDR3 reads CASISRVSYGYTF. CDR3 coding DNA: TGTGCCAGCATTTCCAGGGTCTCCTATGGCTACACCTTC.

The chain uses TRBV6-5 and TRBJ2-7; TRBD1 is a possible D gene (6 bases). CDR1 MNHEY and CDR2 SVGAGI come from the germline V gene. Between the trimmed V and J ends, which lost 0 bases and 3 bases, there was a span of 6 bases. CDR3 length equals 13 residues. The CDR3 sequence is CASSYSTGYEQYF. The CDR3 nucleotides read TGTGCCAGCAGTTACTCGACAGGCTACGAGCAGTACTTC.

This clone was counted between two and nine times. The CDR3 loop reads CSVALASPTDTQYF. CDR3 nucleotides: TGCAGCGTTGCCTTAGCGAGCCCCACAGATACGCAGTATTTT. V usage is TRBV29-1 and J usage is TRBJ2-3, with a weak D call TRBD2 (5 bases). CDR1 and CDR2 (germline): SQVTM, ANQGSEA. Trimming cost V 4 bases and J 2 bases, with 13 bases left between them. The CDR3 spans 14 residues.

The V gene is TRBV11-2, the J gene TRBJ2-7, with 10 bases identical to TRBD2. There are 15 residues in the CDR3. The germline V gene encodes CDR1 SGHAT and CDR2 FQNNGV. V gave up 1 base and J gave up 5 bases; unmatched junction bases: 5. DNA for the CDR3: TGTGCCAGCAGCTTAGGGGCTAGCGGGAGAAACGAGCAGTACTTC. Translated, it gives CASSLGASGRNEQYF.

The rearrangement joins TRBV18 to TRBJ1-1, with D unclear. There are 19 residues in the CDR3. The ends were cut back, 5 bases at V and 1 base at J, with 26 bases in the middle. Germline-derived CDR1 and CDR2 are KGHSH and LQKENI. CDR3 DNA: TGTGCCAGCTCAACACGAGATCCCGGTCCCGTGCCTTCGAACACTGAAGCTTTCTTT. It specifies CASSTRDPGPVPSNTEAFF.

The chain links TRBV6-5 to TRBJ1-5, with 7 bases aligning to TRBD1. V shed 6 bases, J shed 5 bases, and the junction held 7 bases outside the gene matches. Germline loops: CDR1 MNHEY, CDR2 SVGAGI. The CDR3 extends over 14 amino acids. CDR3 bases: TGTGCCAGCAGCTACAGGGGCGGGGATCAGCCCCAGCATTTT. This sequence encodes CASSYRGGDQPQHF.

The V call is TRBV19, the J call TRBJ1-5, with TRBD1 identical over 9 bases. Germline assignment: CDR1 LNHDA and CDR2 SQIVND (reference sequence). The junction had 2 bases not matched to a gene; V was cut back by 3 bases and J by 5 bases. There are 14 residues in the CDR3. The CDR3 region is CASSIGDRDQPQHF. The CDR3 DNA follows: TGTGCCAGTAGTATTGGGGACAGGGATCAGCCCCAGCATTTT.

In regard to this clone: At the DNA level, this CDR3 is encoded by other sequences in the same sample as well. The J gene is TRBJ2-5, the V gene TRBV5-1; perhaps TRBD2 as D (5 bases). The CDR3 has 14 residues. CDR1 and CDR2 (germline): SGHRS, YFSETQ. V was trimmed by 0 bases and J by 5 bases, leaving 11 bases between them. The DNA for the CDR3 is TGCGCCAGCAGCTTGGCCGGGGTTGGGGAGACCCAGTACTTC. It encodes CASSLAGVGETQYF.

The genes are TRBV10-3 and TRBJ2-7, with a possible D match to TRBD2 (6 bases). Germline V gene data show CDR1 as ENHRY and CDR2 as SYGVKD. The CDR3 consists of 13 residues. V dropped 7 bases and J dropped 3 bases, with 13 bases sitting between them. CDR3 DNA: TGTGCCATCACCCCTAATAGCGGCTACGAGCAGTACTTC. This encodes CAITPNSGYEQYF.

V usage is TRBV30 and J usage is TRBJ2-7, with a tentative D call TRBD2 (5 bases). Germline assignment: CDR1 GTSNPN and CDR2 SVGIG (reference sequence). The V gene lost 5 bases and the J gene lost 2 bases, with 10 bases spanning the gap. This CDR3 region has 12 residues. Written as DNA, the CDR3 is TGTGCCTGGCGGGGAGTGGCCTACGAGCAGTACTTC. Its translation: CAWRGVAYEQYF.

V and J are TRBV27 and TRBJ2-3; the match to TRBD2 covers 12 bases. This CDR3 contains 16 residues. The V segment lost 4 bases and the J segment 2 bases; nucleotides outside the gene matches: 4. CDR1 is MNHEY and CDR2 is SMNVEV in the germline V gene (reference sequence). CDR3 protein: CASSSLAGGNTDTQYF. CDR3 coding DNA: TGTGCCAGCAGTTCCCTAGCGGGGGGGAACACAGATACGCAGTATTTT.

The chain couples TRBV9 to TRBJ1-1, with 8 bases identical to TRBD1. Germline loops: CDR1 SGDLS, CDR2 YYNGEE. This CDR3 has 17 amino acids. The trim removed 1 base at V and 1 base at J, leaving 9 bases unmatched. In DNA, the CDR3 is TGTGCCAGCAGCGTAACTTTGGGACAGGTTCCGAACACTGAAGCTTTCTTT. Residues: CASSVTLGQVPNTEAFF.

The V call is TRBV15, the J call TRBJ1-2; a weak D match, TRBD1 (6 bases). The CDR3 extends over 12 amino acids. Trimming removed 6 bases at V and 7 bases at J, with 12 bases between. The germline V gene encodes CDR1 LNHNV and CDR2 YYDKDF (reference sequence). The CDR3 loop is CATSRGGLGYTF. In nucleotides, the CDR3 is TGTGCCACCAGTCGTGGGGGCCTTGGCTACACCTTC.

The chain joins TRBV13 to TRBJ2-1; D is possibly TRBD2 (6 bases). The germline V and J ends were trimmed by 5 bases and 0 bases, with 11 bases remaining between them. Germline V gene sequence: CDR1 PRHDT, CDR2 FYEKMQ (reference sequence). The CDR3 sequence is 15 residues long. In nucleotides, the CDR3 is TGTGCCAGCAGCCGGTCCGGGAGCTCCTACAATGAGCAGTTCTTC. This gives the protein CASSRSGSSYNEQFF.

The chain recombines TRBV14 with TRBJ2-2; D remains ambiguous. Per the germline V gene, CDR1 is SGHDN and CDR2 is FVKESK. The CDR3 covers 16 residues. The ends were cut back, 0 bases at V and 4 bases at J, with 12 bases in the middle. The CDR3 here is CASSQELLTGTGELFF. In nucleotides, the CDR3 is TGTGCCAGCAGCCAAGAACTCTTGACGGGCACCGGGGAGCTGTTTTTT.

This chain links TRBV9 with TRBJ1-1; possibly TRBD1 for D (6 bases). Trimming pared 4 bases from V and 5 bases from J, leaving 12 bases between. CDR3 length equals 13 residues. Looked up from germline, CDR1 is SGDLS and CDR2 is YYNGEE. The CDR3 protein is CASSTRTETEAFF. The CDR3 DNA reads TGTGCCAGCAGCACCCGGACAGAAACTGAAGCTTTCTTT.

The V call is TRBV5-1, the J call TRBJ2-2; possible D gene TRBD1, 6 bases. Trimming cost V 6 bases and J 3 bases, with 15 bases left between them. The CDR3 is 15 amino acids. The germline gives CDR1 SGHRS, CDR2 YFSETQ. The CDR3 is CASTLRQDYTGELFF. The CDR3 DNA follows: TGCGCCAGCACCCTTCGACAGGACTACACCGGGGAGCTGTTTTTT.

Only a few counts were recorded for this clone. The V gene is TRBV5-5, the J gene TRBJ2-2, with 7 nucleotides matching TRBD1. CDR3 length: 16 residues. Trimming at V came to 5 bases and at J to 4 bases, leaving 11 bases not matched to a gene. Per germline, CDR1 SGHKS and CDR2 YYEKEE (reference sequence). The CDR3 DNA reads TGTGCCAGCAGTAATACGACAGGGATTCTCACCGGGGAGCTGTTTTTT. It yields the protein CASSNTTGILTGELFF.

This clone has more than one count but fewer than ten. The CDR3 here is CASSLYRDFSYGYTF. As DNA, the CDR3 is TGTGCCAGCAGCTTATACAGGGATTTTAGCTATGGCTACACCTTC. The rearrangement uses TRBV7-9 and TRBJ1-2, with a weak D call TRBD1 (6 bases). V was shortened by 2 bases and J by 4 bases, with 14 bases between the two germline ends. The CDR3 is 15 residues long. Germline CDR1 is SEHNR and CDR2 is FQNEAQ (reference sequence). The entire variable domain, with the rest obtained from reference TRBV7-9 and TRBJ1-2, is as follows: DTGVSQNPRHKITKRGQNVTFRCDPISEHNRLYWYRQTLGQGPEFLTYFQNEAQLEKSRLLSDRFSAERPKGSFSTLEIQRTEQGDSAMYLCASSLYRDFSYGYTFGSGTRLTVV.

The chain links TRBV2 to TRBJ2-3, with D perhaps TRBD2 (6 bases). Trimming took 8 bases from V and 2 from J, leaving 17 bases between them. Germline CDR1 reads SNHLY; CDR2 reads FYNNEI. The CDR3 contains 15 residues. The CDR3 nucleotides read TGTGCCAGCTCCACGGAGGGGTCCAACACAGATACGCAGTATTTT. It is translated as CASSTEGSNTDTQYF.

This chain connects TRBV7-8 to TRBJ2-1; TRBD2 agrees at 7 bases. The V segment lost 1 base and the J segment 6 bases; nucleotides outside the gene matches: 6. The CDR3 has 15 amino acids. Germline V gene data show CDR1 as SGHVS and CDR2 as FQNEAQ. CDR3 in DNA: TGTGCCAGCAGCTTAGGGGGGGGGAAGCTCAATGAGCAGTTCTTC. This encodes CASSLGGGKLNEQFF.

The rearrangement uses TRBV5-1 and TRBJ2-5; 8 nucleotides line up with TRBD2. The CDR3 extends over 16 amino acids. In germline, CDR1 is SGHRS, CDR2 YFSETQ. The J segment lost 4 bases and the V segment lost 0 bases, leaving 8 bases of the junction unmatched. The CDR3, as DNA: TGCGCCAGCAGCTTGGGCCTAGTGGCGGGAGGAGAGACCCAGTACTTC. It translates to CASSLGLVAGGETQYF.

V usage is TRBV19 and J usage is TRBJ1-1; a weak D match, TRBD1 (5 bases). V was cut by 3 bases and J by 0 bases, with 8 bases left in between. The CDR3 contains 14 residues. CDR1 LNHDA and CDR2 SQIVND come from the germline V gene (reference sequence). The CDR3 DNA sequence: TGTGCCAGTAGTATTAACAGGCTGAACACTGAAGCTTTCTTT. Translated, it gives CASSINRLNTEAFF.

The genes are TRBV7-9 and TRBJ2-1; 11 bases match TRBD2. The germline CDR1 and CDR2 sequences are SEHNR and FQNEAQ (reference sequence). Trimming removed 1 base from V and 8 bases from J; junction bases left unmatched: 16. This CDR3 contains 19 residues. CDR3 nucleotide sequence: TGTGCCAGCAGCTTAGGGGTTAAAAGGGCTAGCGGGAGGCATGATGAGCAGTTCTTC. It encodes CASSLGVKRASGRHDEQFF.